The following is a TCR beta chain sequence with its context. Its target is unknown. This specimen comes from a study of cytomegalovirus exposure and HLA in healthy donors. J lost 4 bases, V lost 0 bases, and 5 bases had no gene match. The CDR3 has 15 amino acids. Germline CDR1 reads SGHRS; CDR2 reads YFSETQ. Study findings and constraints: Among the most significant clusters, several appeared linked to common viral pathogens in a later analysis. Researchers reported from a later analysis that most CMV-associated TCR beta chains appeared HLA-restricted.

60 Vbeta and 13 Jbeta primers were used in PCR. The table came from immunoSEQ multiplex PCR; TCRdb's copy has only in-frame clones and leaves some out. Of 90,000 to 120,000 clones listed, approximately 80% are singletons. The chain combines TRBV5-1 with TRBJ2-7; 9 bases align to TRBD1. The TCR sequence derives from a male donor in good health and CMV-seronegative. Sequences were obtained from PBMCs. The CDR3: CASSLDGQGIYEQYF. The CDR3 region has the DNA TGCGCCAGCAGCTTGGACGGACAGGGGATTTACGAGCAGTACTTC.